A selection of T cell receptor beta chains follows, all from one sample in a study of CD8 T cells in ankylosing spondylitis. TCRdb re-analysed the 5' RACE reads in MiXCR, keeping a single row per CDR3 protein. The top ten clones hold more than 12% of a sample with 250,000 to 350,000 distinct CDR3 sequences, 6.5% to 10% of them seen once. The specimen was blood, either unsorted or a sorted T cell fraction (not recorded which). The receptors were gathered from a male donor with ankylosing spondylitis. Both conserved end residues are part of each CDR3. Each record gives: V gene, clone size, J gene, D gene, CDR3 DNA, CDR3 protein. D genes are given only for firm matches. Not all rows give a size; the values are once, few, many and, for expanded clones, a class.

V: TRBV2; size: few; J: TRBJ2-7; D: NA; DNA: TGTGCCAGCAGTGAAACTCGGCAGGCATTCCTTTACCCCTTC; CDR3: CASSETRQAFLYPF
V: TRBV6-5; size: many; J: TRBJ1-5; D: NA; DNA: TGTGCCAGCAGTTATCAGGGATTCAATCAGCCCCAGCATTTT; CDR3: CASSYQGFNQPQHF
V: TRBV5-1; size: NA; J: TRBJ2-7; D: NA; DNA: TGCGCCAGCGCACCCCGGGACACCAACTACGAGCAGTACTTC; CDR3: CASAPRDTNYEQYF
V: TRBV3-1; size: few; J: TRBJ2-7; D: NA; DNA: TGTGCCAGCAGCCAAGTTCGTGCTTCCGAGCAGTACTTC; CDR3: CASSQVRASEQYF
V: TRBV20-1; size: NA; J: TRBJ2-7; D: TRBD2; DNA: TGCAGTGCTAGAGCTATTTCTAGCGGGAGCTACGAGCAGTACTTC; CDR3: CSARAISSGSYEQYF
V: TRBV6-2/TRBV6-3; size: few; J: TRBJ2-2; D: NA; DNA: TGTGCCAGCAGTCAGAGGGGGATGGACAGAACGAACACCGGGGAGCTGTTTTTT; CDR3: CASSQRGMDRTNTGELFF
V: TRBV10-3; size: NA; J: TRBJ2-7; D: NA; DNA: TGTGCCATCAGTGGAGTTCGGGGGAGTCAATCCTACGAGCAGTACTTC; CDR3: CAISGVRGSQSYEQYF
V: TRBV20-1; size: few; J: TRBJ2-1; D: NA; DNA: TGCAGTGCTAGTCGAGTGACAGTCTACAATGAGCAGTTCTTC; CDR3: CSASRVTVYNEQFF
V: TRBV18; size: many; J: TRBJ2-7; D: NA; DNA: TGTGCCAGCTCACCGAGCCAGGGAACCAACGAGCAGTACTTC; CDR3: CASSPSQGTNEQYF
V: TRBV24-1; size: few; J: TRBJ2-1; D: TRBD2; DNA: TGTGCCACCAGTACTAGCGGGAGCTCCTACAATGAGCAGTTCTTC; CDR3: CATSTSGSSYNEQFF
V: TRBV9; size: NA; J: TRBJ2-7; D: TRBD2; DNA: TGTGCCAGCAGCGTAGGAGCGGGAGGGTACGAGCAGTACTTC; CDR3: CASSVGAGGYEQYF
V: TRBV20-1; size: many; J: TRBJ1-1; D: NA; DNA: TGCAGTGCTAGACCGGCGAACACTGAAGCTTTCTTT; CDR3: CSARPANTEAFF
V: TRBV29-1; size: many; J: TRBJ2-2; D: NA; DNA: TGCAGCGTCGAAACGGATAGGGCATCGAACACCGGGGAGCTGTTTTTT; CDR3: CSVETDRASNTGELFF
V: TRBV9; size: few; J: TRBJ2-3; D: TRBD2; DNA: TGTGCCAGCAGCGTAGCGCTAGCGGATACAGATACGCAGTATTTT; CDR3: CASSVALADTDTQYF
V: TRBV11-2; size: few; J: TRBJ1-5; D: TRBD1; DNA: TGTGCCAGCAGCCCGACAGGGAACAATCAGCCCCAGCATTTT; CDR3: CASSPTGNNQPQHF
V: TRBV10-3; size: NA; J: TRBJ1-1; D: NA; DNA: TGTGCCATCACCGCTTATAACGACGTCGCGAACACTGAAGCTTTCTTT; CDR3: CAITAYNDVANTEAFF
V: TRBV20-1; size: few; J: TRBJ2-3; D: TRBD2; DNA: TGCAGTGCTAGAATGGCGGGAGGGCAAGATACGCAGTATTTT; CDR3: CSARMAGGQDTQYF
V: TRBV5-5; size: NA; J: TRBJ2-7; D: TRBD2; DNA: TGTGCCAGCAGCTTGGCAGCGGGAGCGTACGAGCAGTACTTC; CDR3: CASSLAAGAYEQYF
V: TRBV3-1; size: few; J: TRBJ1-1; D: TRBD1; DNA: TGTGCCAGCAGCGGGTTCAGGGGGCCGTCTGAAGCTTTCTTT; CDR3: CASSGFRGPSEAFF
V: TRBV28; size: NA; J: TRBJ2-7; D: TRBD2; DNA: TGTGCCAGCAGTTTAACTAGCGGGAGGGCCAATTACGAGCAGTACTTC; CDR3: CASSLTSGRANYEQYF
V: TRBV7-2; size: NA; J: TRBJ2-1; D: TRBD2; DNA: TGTGCCAGCAGCCCCCCTAGCGGGAGGGCCTTAGGGAATGAGCAGTTCTTC; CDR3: CASSPPSGRALGNEQFF
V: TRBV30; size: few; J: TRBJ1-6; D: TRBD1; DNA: TGTGCCTGGAGTTTCAGCAGGACAGGGGGGTGGCCCCTCCACTTT; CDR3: CAWSFSRTGGWPLHF
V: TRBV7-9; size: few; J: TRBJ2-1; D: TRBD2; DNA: TGTGCCAGCAGCTTATGGGGTAGCGGGAACCTTTACAATGAGCAGTTCTTC; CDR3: CASSLWGSGNLYNEQFF
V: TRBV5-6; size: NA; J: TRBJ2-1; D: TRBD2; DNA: TGTGCCAGCAGCGCGGCGCTACTAGCGGGAGAGGATGAGCAGTTCTTC; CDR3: CASSAALLAGEDEQFF
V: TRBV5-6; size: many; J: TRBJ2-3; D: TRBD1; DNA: TGTGCCAGCAGCCAGGACAGGGGAGATACGCAGTATTTT; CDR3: CASSQDRGDTQYF
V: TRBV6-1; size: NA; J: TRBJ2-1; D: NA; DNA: TGTGCCAGCAGTGAAGGGGCTTATGGCTACAATGAGCAGTTCTTC; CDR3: CASSEGAYGYNEQFF
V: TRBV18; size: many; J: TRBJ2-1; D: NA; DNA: TGTGCCAGCTCACCACCGTTTTCTGAAGGTTACAATGAGCAGTTCTTC; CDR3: CASSPPFSEGYNEQFF
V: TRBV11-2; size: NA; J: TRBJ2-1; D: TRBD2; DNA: TGTGCCAGCATCCCTGGGACTAGCGGATGGATGGAGCAGTTCTTC; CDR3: CASIPGTSGWMEQFF
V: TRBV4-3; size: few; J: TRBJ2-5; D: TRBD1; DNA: TGCGCCAGCAGCCCTTATTTGCCGGGACAGAATATCCAAGAGACCCAGTACTTC; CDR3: CASSPYLPGQNIQETQYF
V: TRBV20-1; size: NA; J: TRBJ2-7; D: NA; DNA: TGCAGTGCGACGGACAGCGCCGACTACGAGCAGTACTTC; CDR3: CSATDSADYEQYF
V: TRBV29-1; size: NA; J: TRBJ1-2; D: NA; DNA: TGCAGCGTTGAAGATCTGGGGGGCTACACCTTC; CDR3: CSVEDLGGYTF
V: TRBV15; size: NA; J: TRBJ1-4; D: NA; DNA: TGTGCCACCAGCGGAGCAGGGGAGCTAGATGAAAAACTGTTTTTT; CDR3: CATSGAGELDEKLFF
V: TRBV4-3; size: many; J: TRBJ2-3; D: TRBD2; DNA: TGCGCCAGCAGCCAAGATTTAGTAGCGGGGTGGGATACGCAGTATTTT; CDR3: CASSQDLVAGWDTQYF
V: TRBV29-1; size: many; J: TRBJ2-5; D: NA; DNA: TGCAGCGTGGGGGGGGCGGACTTC; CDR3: CSVGGADF
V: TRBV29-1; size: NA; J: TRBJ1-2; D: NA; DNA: TGCAGCGTTGACGGGAACTATGGCTACACCTTC; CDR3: CSVDGNYGYTF
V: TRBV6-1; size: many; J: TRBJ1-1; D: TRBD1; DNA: TGTGCCAGCAGTCGTGAGACAGGGCAGGACACTGAAGCTTTCTTT; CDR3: CASSRETGQDTEAFF
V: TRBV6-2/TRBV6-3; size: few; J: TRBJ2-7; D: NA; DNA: TGTGCCAGCAGTTACTCCCGGGGCCTATCCGAGCAGTACTTC; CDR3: CASSYSRGLSEQYF
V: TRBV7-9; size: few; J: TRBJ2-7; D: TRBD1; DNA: TGTGCCAGCAGCCTCCTGGACAGGGGGCCCTACGAGCAGTACTTC; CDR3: CASSLLDRGPYEQYF
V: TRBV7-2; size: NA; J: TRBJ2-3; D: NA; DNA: TGTGCCAGCAGCTTAACCGCGGGGTCTTCTTTGACAGATACGCAGTATTTT; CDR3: CASSLTAGSSLTDTQYF
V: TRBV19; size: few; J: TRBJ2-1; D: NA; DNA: TGTGCCAGTAGTATAGCCCTCTCGGAGAATGAGCAGTTCTTC; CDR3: CASSIALSENEQFF
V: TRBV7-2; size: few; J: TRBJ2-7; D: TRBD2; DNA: TGTGCCAGCAGCTTAGAGGGGGGACTAGTCAACGAGCAGTACTTC; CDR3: CASSLEGGLVNEQYF
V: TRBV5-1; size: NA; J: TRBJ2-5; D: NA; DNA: TGCGCCAGCAGCACCGACCCTTCCCAAGAGACCCAGTACTTC; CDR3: CASSTDPSQETQYF
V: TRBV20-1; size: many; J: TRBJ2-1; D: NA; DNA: TGCAGTGCTAGAGATCTGCAGGGGCTATACAATGAGCAGTTCTTC; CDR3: CSARDLQGLYNEQFF
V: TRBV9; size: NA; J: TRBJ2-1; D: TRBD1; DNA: TGTGCCAGCAGCCCCACGGACAGGTTGCCCTACAATGAGCAGTTCTTC; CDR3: CASSPTDRLPYNEQFF
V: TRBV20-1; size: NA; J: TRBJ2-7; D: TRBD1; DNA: TGCAGTGCTAGGAAGGGGACAGGATCTATCTACGAGCAGTACTTC; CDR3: CSARKGTGSIYEQYF
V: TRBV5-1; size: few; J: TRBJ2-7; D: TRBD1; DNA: TGCGCCAGCAGCTTGGCCTCGGCAACAGGGGCCTACGAGCAGTACTTC; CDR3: CASSLASATGAYEQYF
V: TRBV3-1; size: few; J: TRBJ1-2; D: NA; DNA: TGTGCCAGCAGCACCTCCTCGGGGGCCCTTGACTATGGCTACACCTTC; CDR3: CASSTSSGALDYGYTF
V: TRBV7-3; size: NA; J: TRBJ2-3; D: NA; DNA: TGTGCCAGCAGCTTACTAGCGTCTAGCACAGATACGCAGTATTTT; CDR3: CASSLLASSTDTQYF
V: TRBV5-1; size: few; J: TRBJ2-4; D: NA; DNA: TGCGCCAGCAGCTTGAGCGCTAACATTCAGTACTTC; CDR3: CASSLSANIQYF
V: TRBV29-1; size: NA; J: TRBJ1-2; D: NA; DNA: TGCAGCGTTGAAAGAAAGGACAGCCGCTATGGCTACACCTTC; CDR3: CSVERKDSRYGYTF
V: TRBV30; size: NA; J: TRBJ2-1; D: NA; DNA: TGTGCCTGGAGTAGAACCGGGTGGAGTGAGCAGTTCTTC; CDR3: CAWSRTGWSEQFF
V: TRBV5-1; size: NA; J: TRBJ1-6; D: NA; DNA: TGCGCCAGCAGTCGGGACGGCGATAATTCACCCCTCCACTTT; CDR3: CASSRDGDNSPLHF